These 18 T cell receptor beta chains were sequenced from one sample in a study of regulatory T cells in long-lasting Graves disease. Arm-PCR with iRepertoire HTBI primers amplified the CDR3 regions for these TCR beta libraries. TCRdb processed the multiplex PCR reads anew with MiXCR; each CDR3 protein has one entry. This sample has about 560,000 distinct CDR3 sequences, with 16% found just once. The time point here: newly diagnosed GD, antithyroid drugs for less than 3 months. There was RNA extracted from PBMCs, and the TCR library was made from it. The sample also formed part of further work on T cells in Graves' hyperthyroidism and ophthalmopathy.

Sequences were derived from peripheral blood mononuclear cells (PBMCs), sampled at new diagnosis, from a patient treated with antithyroid drugs. These receptors all come from a man aged 18 to 29 with Graves disease.

There are a few counts of this clonotype. Relative to the germline gene, one junction end is altered; a read error may explain this. V gene TRBV5-1 combines with J gene TRBJ2-5; perhaps TRBD2 as D (6 bases). The CDR3 consists of 12 residues. Germline V gene sequence: CDR1 SGHRS, CDR2 YFSETQ. The chain's CDR3 is CASSSSEKTQYF. Here the CDR3 DNA reads TGTGCCAGCAGCTCTAGCGAAAAGACCCAGTACTTC.

The chain joins TRBV20-1 to TRBJ2-2, with TRBD2 matching 10 bases. Germline V gene sequence: CDR1 DFQATT, CDR2 SNEGSKA (reference sequence). The CDR3 has 18 residues. Trimming removed 6 bases from V and 0 bases from J; junction bases left unmatched: 13. The CDR3 DNA reads as TGCAGTGCCCTGGGGGCGGGCCTAGCGGGAGCGAACACCGGGGAGCTGTTTTTT. It specifies CSALGAGLAGANTGELFF.

The rearrangement links TRBV7-9 to TRBJ2-2; TRBD1 agrees at 9 bases. Germline CDR1 is SEHNR and CDR2 is FQNEAQ (reference sequence). With 4 bases clipped from V and 4 bases from J, the junction kept 7 bases outside the gene matches. This CDR3 comprises 16 residues. CDR3 DNA: TGTGCCAGCAGCTCAAGCCGGGACAGGGCCACCGGGGAGCTGTTTTTT. This translates into CASSSSRDRATGELFF.

This clonotype was observed many times. This CDR3 reads CASTTDMMNTEAFF. As DNA, the CDR3 is TGTGCCAGCACCACTGATATGATGAACACTGAAGCTTTCTTT. V gene TRBV6-1 combines with J gene TRBJ1-1, with D uncertain. Germline V gives CDR1 MNHNS, CDR2 SASEGT. The V end was cut by 7 bases, the J end by 0 bases, with 12 bases between. CDR3 length: 14 residues.

This clonotype was picked up a small number of times. DNA for the CDR3: TGTGCCTGGAGTGACACAGGGTATCGGACAGATACGCAGTATTTT. It translates to CAWSDTGYRTDTQYF. The gene calls are TRBV30 and TRBJ2-3; D possibly corresponds to TRBD1 (6 bases). The CDR3 length is 15 residues. CDR1 is GTSNPN and CDR2 is SVGIG in the germline V gene (reference sequence). V was clipped by 1 base and J by 3 bases, with 14 bases between them.

To note about this clonotype: This may be a read error, as it is one base from a much larger clone. The V gene is TRBV28, the J gene TRBJ2-7; no clear D. The V gene's germline CDR1 is MDHEN and CDR2 SYDVKM. This CDR3 has 12 residues. The CDR3: CAGSLQNYEQYF. CDR3 DNA: TGTGCCGGCAGTCTACAGAACTACGAGCAGTACTTC.

The gene calls are TRBV4-2 and TRBJ2-3, with unresolved D. The CDR3 is made up of 15 amino acids. V lost 0 bases and J lost 5, with 12 bases in between. Germline CDR1 is LGHNA and CDR2 is YNFKEQ. DNA of the CDR3: TGTGCCAGCAGCCAAGATGGCAGCCCAAGAGATACGCAGTATTTT. It specifies CASSQDGSPRDTQYF.

Remarks on this clonotype: A much larger clone is a single base away; this may be a read error. The conserved phenylalanine or tryptophan normally closing the CDR3 is absent here, so this likely arose from a read error. This chain links TRBV18 with TRBJ1-1; D is unresolved. Trimming left V 5 bases short and J 2 bases short, with 9 bases between. The V gene's germline CDR1 is KGHSH and CDR2 LQKENI. The CDR3 loop spans 13 amino acids. CDR3 nucleotides: TGTGCCAGCTCAATGGCGGCTAACACTGAAGCTTTCTCT. As protein: CASSMAANTEAFS.

V gene TRBV15 combines with J gene TRBJ2-7; no firm D call. This CDR3 is built from 15 residues. The ends were cut back, 0 bases at V and 2 bases at J, with 11 bases in the middle. From germline, CDR1 is LNHNV and CDR2 YYDKDF (reference sequence). In nucleotides, the CDR3 is TGTGCCACCAGCAGAGAAGTATCCCGAACCTACGAGCAGTACTTC. It yields the protein CATSREVSRTYEQYF. Together with reference TRBV15 and TRBJ2-7, the CDR3 gives the full variable domain: DAMVIQNPRYQVTQFGKPVTLSCSQTLNHNVMYWYQQKSSQAPKLLFHYYDKDFNNEADTPDNFQSRRPNTSFCFLDIRSPGLGDTAMYLCATSREVSRTYEQYFGPGTRLTVT.

About this clonotype: One base away lies a much larger clone, so this may be a sequencing read error. The chain combines TRBV30 with TRBJ1-1; D is possibly TRBD1 (6 bases). From germline, CDR1 is GTSNPN and CDR2 SVGIG (reference sequence). CDR3 size: 13 residues. The CDR3 region is CAWSPGDNTEASF. The CDR3 DNA follows: TGTGCCTGGAGTCCAGGGGACAACACTGAAGCTTCCTTT. Drawing the rest from reference TRBV30 and TRBJ1-1, the complete variable domain is SQTIHQWPATLVQPVGSPLSLECTVEGTSNPNLYWYRQAAGRGLQLLFYSVGIGQISSEVPQNLSASRPQDRQFILSSKKLLLSDSGFYLCAWSPGDNTEASFGQGTRLTVV.

This clonotype was counted a few times. The rearrangement uses TRBV28 and TRBJ2-1; 9 bases align to TRBD1. V lost 4 bases, J lost 6 bases, and 16 bases stayed unmatched. This CDR3 comprises 18 residues. Germline V lookup: CDR1 MDHEN, CDR2 SYDVKM. CDR3 protein: CASSWPGQGRKLSNEQFF. The CDR3 nucleotides read TGTGCCAGCAGTTGGCCGGGACAGGGTAGGAAACTAAGCAATGAGCAGTTCTTC.

This chain joins TRBV5-8 and TRBJ2-7; 8 bases are a match to TRBD2. This CDR3 region has 15 residues. The trim removed 0 bases at V and 9 bases at J, leaving 11 bases unmatched. The germline CDR1 and CDR2 sequences are SGHTS and YDEGEE. CDR3 protein: CASSLGTGGRIAQYF. The CDR3 coding sequence is TGTGCCAGCAGCTTGGGAACGGGAGGGCGAATAGCGCAGTACTTC.

Remarks on this clonotype: An end of the junction differs from the germline gene, which may be a read error. The rearrangement links TRBV6-2 or TRBV6-3 to TRBJ2-5; D call uncertain. This CDR3 has 15 residues. Germline CDR1 reads MNHEY; CDR2 reads SVGEGT. CDR3 bases: TGCGCCAGCAGCCCTCCAACCGGATTACGAGAGACCCAGTACTTC. This encodes CASSPPTGLRETQYF.

As for this clonotype: The junction shows a germline mismatch at one end, possibly a read error. The rearrangement joins TRBV29-1 to TRBJ2-7; D possibly corresponds to TRBD1 (5 bases). Germline V lookup: CDR1 SQVTM, CDR2 ANQGSEA. The CDR3 runs 11 residues. The CDR3 coding sequence is TGCAGCGTTCAGGGATACTACGAGCAGCACTTC. This codes for CSVQGYYEQHF.

This clonotype was detected ten times or more. The chain joins TRBV27 to TRBJ2-7; 10 positions match TRBD2. This CDR3 is 16 amino acids long. Per the germline V gene, CDR1 is MNHEY and CDR2 is SMNVEV (reference sequence). With V trimmed by 5 bases and J by 2 bases, 9 bases remained unmatched. The CDR3 protein is CASSLRRLAGAYEQYF. The CDR3 nucleotides read TGTGCCAGCAGTCTCCGACGCCTAGCGGGAGCCTACGAGCAGTACTTC.

This clonotype was seen a few times. The rearrangement links TRBV6-2 or TRBV6-3 to TRBJ2-7, with D perhaps matching TRBD1 (6 bases). The CDR3 extends over 15 amino acids. Germline lookup yields CDR1 MNHEY and CDR2 SVGEGT. V lost 0 bases to trimming and J lost 2 bases, with 11 bases between them. CDR3 protein: CASSYSPTGPYEQYF. CDR3 coding DNA: TGTGCCAGCAGTTACTCGCCGACAGGACCCTACGAGCAGTACTTC.

This clonotype was observed a handful of times. This chain connects TRBV24-1 to TRBJ2-3; D is uncertain. Germline V CDR1 and CDR2: KGHDR, SFDVKD. This CDR3 comprises 14 residues. V gave up 5 bases and J gave up 0 bases, with 8 bases separating them. The CDR3 nucleotides read TGTGCCACCAGTGCCCTGGGAAGCACAGATACGCAGTATTTT. The encoded protein is CATSALGSTDTQYF.

CDR3 in DNA: TGTGCCAGCAGCCCCCGACGCGGAGGTACCTCCGAGAGCTCCTACAATGAGCAGTTCTTC. Residues: CASSPRRGGTSESSYNEQFF. The chain has TRBV11-2 and TRBJ2-1, with D possibly matching TRBD2 (5 bases). The CDR3 totals 20 residues. CDR1 and CDR2 (germline): SGHAT, FQNNGV. V gave up 5 bases and J gave up 0 bases, with 26 bases separating them. Full variable domain (remainder filled in from reference TRBV11-2 and TRBJ2-1): EAGVAQSPRYKIIEKRQSVAFWCNPISGHATLYWYQQILGQGPKLLIQFQNNGVVDDSQLPKDRFSAERLKGVDSTLKIQPAKLEDSAVYLCASSPRRGGTSESSYNEQFFGPGTRLTVL.